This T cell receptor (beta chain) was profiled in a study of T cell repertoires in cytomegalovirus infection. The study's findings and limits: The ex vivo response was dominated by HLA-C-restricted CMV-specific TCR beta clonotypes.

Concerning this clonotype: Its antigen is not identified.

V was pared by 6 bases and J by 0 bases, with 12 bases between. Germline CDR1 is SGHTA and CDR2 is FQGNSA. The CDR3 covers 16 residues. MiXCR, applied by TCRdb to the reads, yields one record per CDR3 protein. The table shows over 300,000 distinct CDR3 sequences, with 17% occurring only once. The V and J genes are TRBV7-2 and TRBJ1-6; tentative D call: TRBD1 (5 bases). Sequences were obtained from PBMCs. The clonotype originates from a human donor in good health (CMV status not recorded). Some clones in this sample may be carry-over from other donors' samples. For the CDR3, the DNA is TGTGCCAGCAGTTGGGACTTCAGCTCCTATAATTCACCCCTCCACTTT. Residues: CASSWDFSSYNSPLHF. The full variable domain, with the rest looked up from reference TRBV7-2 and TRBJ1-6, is GAGVSQSPSNKVTEKGKDVELRCDPISGHTALYWYRQSLGQGLEFLIYFQGNSAPDKSGLPSDRFSAERTGGSVSTLTIQRTQQEDSAVYLCASSWDFSSYNSPLHFGNGTRLTVT.